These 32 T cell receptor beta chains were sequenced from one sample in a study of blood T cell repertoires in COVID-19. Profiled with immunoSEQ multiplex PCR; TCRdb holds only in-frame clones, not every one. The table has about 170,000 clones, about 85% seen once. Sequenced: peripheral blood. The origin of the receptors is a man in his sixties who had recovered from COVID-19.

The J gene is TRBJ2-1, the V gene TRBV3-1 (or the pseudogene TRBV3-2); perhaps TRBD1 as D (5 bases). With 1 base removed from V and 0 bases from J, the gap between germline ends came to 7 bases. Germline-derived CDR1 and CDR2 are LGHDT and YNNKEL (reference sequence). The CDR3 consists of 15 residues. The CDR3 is CASSQVRGSYNEQFF. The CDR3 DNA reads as TGTGCCAGCAGCCAAGTAAGGGGCTCCTACAATGAGCAGTTCTTC.

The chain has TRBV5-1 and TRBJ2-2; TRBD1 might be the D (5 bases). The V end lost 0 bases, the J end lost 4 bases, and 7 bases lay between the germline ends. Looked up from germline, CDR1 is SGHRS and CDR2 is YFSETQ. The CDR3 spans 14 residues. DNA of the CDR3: TGCGCCAGCAGCTTGGCAGGGTTCACCGGGGAGCTGTTTTTT. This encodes CASSLAGFTGELFF.

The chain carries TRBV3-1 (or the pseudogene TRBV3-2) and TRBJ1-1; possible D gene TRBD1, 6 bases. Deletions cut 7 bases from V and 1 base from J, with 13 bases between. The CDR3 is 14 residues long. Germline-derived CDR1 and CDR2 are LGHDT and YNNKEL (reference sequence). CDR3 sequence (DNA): TGTGCCAGCACCATCAGGGGATGGAACACTGAAGCTTTCTTT. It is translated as CASTIRGWNTEAFF.

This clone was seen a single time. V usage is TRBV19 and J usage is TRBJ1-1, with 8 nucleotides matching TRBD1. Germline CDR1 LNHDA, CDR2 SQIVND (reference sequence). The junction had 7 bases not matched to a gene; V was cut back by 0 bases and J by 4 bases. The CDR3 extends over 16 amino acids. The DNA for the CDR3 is TGTGCCAGTAGTATAGATTCACAGGGGGTCAGCACTGAAGCTTTCTTT. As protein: CASSIDSQGVSTEAFF.

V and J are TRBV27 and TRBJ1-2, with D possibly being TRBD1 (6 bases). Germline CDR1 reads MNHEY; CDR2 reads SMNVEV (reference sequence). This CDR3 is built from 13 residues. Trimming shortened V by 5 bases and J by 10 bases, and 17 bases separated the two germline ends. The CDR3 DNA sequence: TGTGCCAGCAGTCGCCTCAGGGGCGAGAACTACACCTTC. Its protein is CASSRLRGENYTF.

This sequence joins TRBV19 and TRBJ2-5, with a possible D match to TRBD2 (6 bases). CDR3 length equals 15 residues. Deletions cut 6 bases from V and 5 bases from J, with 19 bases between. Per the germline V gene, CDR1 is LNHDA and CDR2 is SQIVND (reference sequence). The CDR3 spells CASRPRGEAGETQYF. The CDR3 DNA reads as TGTGCCAGTAGACCCCGAGGGGAGGCCGGTGAGACCCAGTACTTC. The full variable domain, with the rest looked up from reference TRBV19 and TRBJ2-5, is DGGITQSPKYLFRKEGQNVTLSCEQNLNHDAMYWYRQDPGQGLRLIYYSQIVNDFQKGDIAEGYSVSREKKESFPLTVTSAQKNPTAFYLCASRPRGEAGETQYFGPGTRLLVL.

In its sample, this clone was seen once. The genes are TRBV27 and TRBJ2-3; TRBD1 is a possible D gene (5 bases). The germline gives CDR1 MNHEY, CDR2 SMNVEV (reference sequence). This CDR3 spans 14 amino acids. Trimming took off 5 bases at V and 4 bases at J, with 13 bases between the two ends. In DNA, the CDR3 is TGTGCCAGCAGTATCAGGGTAGAGGCAGATACGCAGTATTTT. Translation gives CASSIRVEADTQYF.

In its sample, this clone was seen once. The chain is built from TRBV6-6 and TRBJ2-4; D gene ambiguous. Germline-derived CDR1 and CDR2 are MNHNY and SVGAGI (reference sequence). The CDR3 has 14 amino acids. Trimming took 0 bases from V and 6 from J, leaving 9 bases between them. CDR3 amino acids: CASSYSRYGNIQYF. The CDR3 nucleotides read TGTGCCAGCAGTTACTCCCGGTACGGAAACATTCAGTACTTC.

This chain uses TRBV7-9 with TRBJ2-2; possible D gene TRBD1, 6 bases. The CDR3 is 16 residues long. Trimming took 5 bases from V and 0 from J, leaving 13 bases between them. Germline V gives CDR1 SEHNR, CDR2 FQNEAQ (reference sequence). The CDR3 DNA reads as TGTGCCAGCAGCCATCAACAGGGTTCGAACACCGGGGAGCTGTTTTTT. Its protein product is CASSHQQGSNTGELFF. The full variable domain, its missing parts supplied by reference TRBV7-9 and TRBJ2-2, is DTGVSQNPRHKITKRGQNVTFRCDPISEHNRLYWYRQTLGQGPEFLTYFQNEAQLEKSRLLSDRFSAERPKGSFSTLEIQRTEQGDSAMYLCASSHQQGSNTGELFFGEGSRLTVL.

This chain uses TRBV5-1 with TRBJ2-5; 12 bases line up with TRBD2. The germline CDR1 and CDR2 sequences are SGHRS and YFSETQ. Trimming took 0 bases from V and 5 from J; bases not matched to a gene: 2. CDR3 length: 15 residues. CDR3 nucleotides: TGCGCCAGCAGCTTGGGTGGGACTAGCGGGGAGACCCAGTACTTC. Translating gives CASSLGGTSGETQYF.

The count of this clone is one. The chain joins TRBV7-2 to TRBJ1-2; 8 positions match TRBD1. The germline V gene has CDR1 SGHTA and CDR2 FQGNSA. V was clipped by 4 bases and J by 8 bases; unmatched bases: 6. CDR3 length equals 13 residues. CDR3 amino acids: CASSSDRAPGYTF. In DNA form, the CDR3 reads TGTGCCAGCAGCTCGGACAGGGCCCCAGGCTACACCTTC.

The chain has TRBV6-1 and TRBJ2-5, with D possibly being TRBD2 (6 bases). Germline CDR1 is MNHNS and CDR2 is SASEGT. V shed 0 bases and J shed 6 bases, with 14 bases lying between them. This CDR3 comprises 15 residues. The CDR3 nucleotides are TGTGCCAGCAGTGAAGCGGGGGGACCGGGAAAGACCCAGTACTTC. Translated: CASSEAGGPGKTQYF.

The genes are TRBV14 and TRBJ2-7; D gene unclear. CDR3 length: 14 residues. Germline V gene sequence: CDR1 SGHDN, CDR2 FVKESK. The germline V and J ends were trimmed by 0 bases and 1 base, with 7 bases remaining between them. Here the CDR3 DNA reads TGTGCCAGCAGCCAAGATGGGCAGTCCTACGAGCAGTACTTC. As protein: CASSQDGQSYEQYF.

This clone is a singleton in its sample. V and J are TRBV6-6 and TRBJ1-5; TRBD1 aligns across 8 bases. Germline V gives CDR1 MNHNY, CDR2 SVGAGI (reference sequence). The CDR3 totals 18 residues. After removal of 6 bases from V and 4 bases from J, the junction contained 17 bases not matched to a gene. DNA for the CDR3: TGTGCCAGCAGACGACAGGGGCGAGGAGGATGGGGTAATCAGCCCCAGCATTTT. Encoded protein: CASRRQGRGGWGNQPQHF.

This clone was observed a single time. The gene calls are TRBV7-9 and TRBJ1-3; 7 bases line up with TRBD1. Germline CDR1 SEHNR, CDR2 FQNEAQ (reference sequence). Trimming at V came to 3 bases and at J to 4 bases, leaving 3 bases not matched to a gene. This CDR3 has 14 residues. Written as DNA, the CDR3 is TGTGCCAGCAGCTTTAGGGGGCAAGGAAACACCATATATTTT. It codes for CASSFRGQGNTIYF.

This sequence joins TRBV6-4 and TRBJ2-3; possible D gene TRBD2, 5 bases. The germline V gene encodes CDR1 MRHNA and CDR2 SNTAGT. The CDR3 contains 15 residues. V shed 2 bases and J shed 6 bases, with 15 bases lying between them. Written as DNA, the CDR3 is TGTGCCAGCAGTGACACGGGGTCCCCTGGGGATACGCAGTATTTT. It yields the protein CASSDTGSPGDTQYF.

CDR3 nucleotides: TGTGCCAGCCGCAAGAGCGACACCGGGGAGCTGTTTTTT. Encoded protein: CASRKSDTGELFF. The gene calls are TRBV4-2 and TRBJ2-2; unclear D gene. The V gene lost 8 bases and the J gene lost 3 bases, with 10 bases spanning the gap. This CDR3 is built from 13 residues. Germline V lookup: CDR1 LGHNA, CDR2 YNFKEQ.

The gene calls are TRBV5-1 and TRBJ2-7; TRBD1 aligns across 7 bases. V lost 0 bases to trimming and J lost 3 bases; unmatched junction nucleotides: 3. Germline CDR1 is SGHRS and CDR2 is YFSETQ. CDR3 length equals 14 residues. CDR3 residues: CASSLGQGNYEQYF. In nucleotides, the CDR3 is TGCGCCAGCAGCTTGGGACAGGGAAACTACGAGCAGTACTTC.

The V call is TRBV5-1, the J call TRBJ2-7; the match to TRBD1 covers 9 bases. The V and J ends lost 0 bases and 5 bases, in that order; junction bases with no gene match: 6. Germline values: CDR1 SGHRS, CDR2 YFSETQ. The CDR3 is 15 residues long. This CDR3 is CASSLGRTGANEQYF. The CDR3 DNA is TGCGCCAGCAGCTTGGGTAGGACAGGGGCCAACGAGCAGTACTTC.

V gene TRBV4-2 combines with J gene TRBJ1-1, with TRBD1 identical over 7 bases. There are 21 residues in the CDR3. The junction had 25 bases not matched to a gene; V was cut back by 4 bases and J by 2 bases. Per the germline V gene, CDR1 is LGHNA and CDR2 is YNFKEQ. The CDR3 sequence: CASSPLRQGVTSHLLNTEAFF. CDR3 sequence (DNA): TGTGCCAGCAGCCCCTTGAGACAGGGTGTAACCAGTCATCTCCTCAACACTGAAGCTTTCTTT.

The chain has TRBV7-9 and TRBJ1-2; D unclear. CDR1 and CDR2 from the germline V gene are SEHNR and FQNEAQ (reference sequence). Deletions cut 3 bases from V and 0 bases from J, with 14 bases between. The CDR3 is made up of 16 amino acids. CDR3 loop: CASSFLATRTNYGYTF. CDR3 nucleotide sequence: TGTGCCAGCAGCTTTCTAGCGACAAGAACTAACTATGGCTACACCTTC.

CDR3 residues: CASSSDRGVEKLFF. The CDR3 DNA reads as TGTGCCAGCAGCTCGGACAGGGGAGTTGAAAAACTGTTTTTT. The V gene is TRBV5-8, the J gene TRBJ1-4; the match to TRBD1 covers 9 bases. CDR1 is SGHTS, CDR2 YDEGEE, per germline. Losses at the gene ends were 3 bases for V and 7 bases for J; bases not matched to a gene: 4. This CDR3 is 14 amino acids long.

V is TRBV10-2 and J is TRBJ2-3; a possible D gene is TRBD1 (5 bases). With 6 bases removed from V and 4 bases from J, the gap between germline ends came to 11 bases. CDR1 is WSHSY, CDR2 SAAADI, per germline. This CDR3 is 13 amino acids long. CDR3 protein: CASRGQGADTQYF. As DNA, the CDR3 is TGCGCCAGCAGAGGTCAGGGCGCAGATACGCAGTATTTT.

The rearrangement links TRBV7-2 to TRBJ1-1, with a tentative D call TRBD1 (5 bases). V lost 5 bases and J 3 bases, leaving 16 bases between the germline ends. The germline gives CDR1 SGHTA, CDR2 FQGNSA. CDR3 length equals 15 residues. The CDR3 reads CASSPNGGGDTEAFF. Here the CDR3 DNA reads TGTGCCAGCAGCCCAAACGGGGGAGGCGACACTGAAGCTTTCTTT.

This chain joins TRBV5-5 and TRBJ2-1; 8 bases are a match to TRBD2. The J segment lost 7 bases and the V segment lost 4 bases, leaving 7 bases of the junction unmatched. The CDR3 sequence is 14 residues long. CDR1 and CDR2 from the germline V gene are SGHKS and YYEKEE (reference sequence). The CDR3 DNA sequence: TGTGCCAGCAGCGCCTCCGGGGGGGAGAATGAGCAGTTCTTC. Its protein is CASSASGGENEQFF.

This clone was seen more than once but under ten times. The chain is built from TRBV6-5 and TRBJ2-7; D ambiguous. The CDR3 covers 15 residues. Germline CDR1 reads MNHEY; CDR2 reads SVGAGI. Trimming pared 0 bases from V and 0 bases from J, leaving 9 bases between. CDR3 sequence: CASSYSELPSYEQYF. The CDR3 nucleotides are TGTGCCAGCAGTTACTCCGAGCTCCCCTCCTACGAGCAGTACTTC.

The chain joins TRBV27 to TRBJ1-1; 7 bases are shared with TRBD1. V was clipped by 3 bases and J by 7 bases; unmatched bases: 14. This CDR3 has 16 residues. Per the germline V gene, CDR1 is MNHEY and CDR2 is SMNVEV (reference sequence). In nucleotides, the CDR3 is TGTGCCAGCAGTTTTCTCAACCCCGGGACAGCCAATGAAGCTTTCTTT. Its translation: CASSFLNPGTANEAFF.

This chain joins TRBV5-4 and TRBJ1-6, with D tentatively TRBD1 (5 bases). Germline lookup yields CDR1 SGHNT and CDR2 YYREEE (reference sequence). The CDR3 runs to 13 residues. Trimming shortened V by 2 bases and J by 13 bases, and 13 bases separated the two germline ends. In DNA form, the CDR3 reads TGTGCCAGCAGCTTTGGCGGGGGGAATCCCCTCCACTTT. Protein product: CASSFGGGNPLHF.

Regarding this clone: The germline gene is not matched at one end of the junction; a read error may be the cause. DNA for the CDR3: TGTGCTAGCAGCTTCGCGGGGGGGAACACCGGGGAGCTGTTTTTT. Protein product: CASSFAGGNTGELFF. The V call is TRBV7-7, the J call TRBJ2-2; TRBD2 matches 8 bases. Germline CDR1 reads SSHAT; CDR2 reads FNYEAQ (reference sequence). The CDR3 runs to 15 residues.

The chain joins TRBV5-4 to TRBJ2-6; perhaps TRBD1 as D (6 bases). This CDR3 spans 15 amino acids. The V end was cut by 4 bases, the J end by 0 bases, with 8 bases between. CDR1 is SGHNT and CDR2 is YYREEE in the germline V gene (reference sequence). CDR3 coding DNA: TGTGCCAGCAGCATACAGGGCTCTGGGGCCAACGTCCTGACTTTC. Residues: CASSIQGSGANVLTF.

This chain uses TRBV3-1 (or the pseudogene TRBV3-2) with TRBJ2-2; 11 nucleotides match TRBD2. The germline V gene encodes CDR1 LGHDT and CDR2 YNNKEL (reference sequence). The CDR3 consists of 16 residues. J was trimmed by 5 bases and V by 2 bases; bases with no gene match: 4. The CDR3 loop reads CASSQPSGGRTGELFF. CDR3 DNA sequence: TGTGCCAGCAGCCAACCTAGCGGGGGGCGTACCGGGGAGCTGTTTTTT.

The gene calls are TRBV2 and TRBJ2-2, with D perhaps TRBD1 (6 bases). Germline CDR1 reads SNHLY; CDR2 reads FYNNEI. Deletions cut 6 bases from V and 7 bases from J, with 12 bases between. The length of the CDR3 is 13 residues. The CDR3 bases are TGTGCCAGCAGGGCAGGGGAAGGCGGGGAGCTGTTTTTT. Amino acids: CASRAGEGGELFF.